This TCR beta chain emerged from a study of T cell changes during pregnancy in multiple sclerosis. Only in-frame clones appear in the TCRdb table, and some are missing; sequencing was by immunoSEQ multiplex PCR. The table records tens of thousands of clones, around 89% of them present only once. CDR1 is MNHNY, CDR2 SVGAGI, per germline (reference sequence). Trimming cost V 2 bases and J 7 bases, with 11 bases left between them. The CDR3 consists of 14 residues. The sequence was collected from a female donor in good health, enrolled as a control in a pregnancy study. This chain uses TRBV6-6 with TRBJ1-4; D is perhaps TRBD1 (5 bases). This specimen was peripheral blood, taken in the first trimester of pregnancy. The CDR3 protein is CASSYGGYGEKLFF. As DNA, the CDR3 is TGTGCCAGCAGTTACGGGGGGTACGGTGAAAAACTGTTTTTT.